This T cell receptor (beta chain) comes out of a study of cytomegalovirus exposure and HLA in healthy donors. Germline V gene lookup returns CDR1 SGHTA and CDR2 FQGNSA. V lost 5 bases, J lost 4 bases, and 8 bases stayed unmatched. This CDR3 spans 15 amino acids. The PCR had 60 Vbeta and 13 Jbeta primers. Assay: immunoSEQ multiplex PCR; the TCRdb copy retains only in-frame clones and omits some. The sample carries about 98,000 clones, around three quarters recorded once. This sequence was found in a man aged 55 to 70 in good health and CMV-seropositive. Sequenced: PBMCs. The chain carries TRBV7-2 and TRBJ2-7; 10 bases line up with TRBD2. The CDR3 region is CASSDGLAALYEQYF. CDR3 DNA: TGTGCCAGCAGCGACGGACTAGCGGCGCTATACGAGCAGTACTTC.